The 28 T cell receptor beta chains below come from one sample, sequenced in a study of blood T cells in healthy people across ages (dated by TCRdb to the mid-2010s). The library was generated by 5' RACE. The sequencer was an Illumina HiSeq 2500. A second PCR of roughly 7 to 11 cycles was performed with a sample-barcoded 5' primer and a J-beta primer mix. TCRdb trimmed the raw reads at Q25, called clones with MiXCR and kept productive beta chains. One record per CDR3 amino acid sequence lists the most common genes and DNA. Across this sample there are about 1.4 million distinct CDR3 sequences, with 59% seen only once. The leading ten clones occupy over 5% of the sample. Sequencing was carried out using blood. These receptors came from a man aged 18-30 years in good health.

V and J are TRBV12-3 or TRBV12-4 and TRBJ2-1; perhaps TRBD1 as D (5 bases). This CDR3 has 17 residues. V lost 3 bases and J 0 bases, leaving 15 bases between the germline ends. The CDR3 loop reads CASSFSYVGDSYNEQFF. The DNA for the CDR3 is TGTGCCAGCAGTTTTTCATACGTAGGGGACTCCTACAATGAGCAGTTCTTC.

This sequence joins TRBV7-9 and TRBJ2-3; 9 nucleotides agree with TRBD2. The CDR3 is 15 residues long. Germline V gene sequence: CDR1 SEHNR, CDR2 FQNEAQ (reference sequence). The V and J ends lost 8 bases and 5 bases, in that order; junction bases with no gene match: 11. The CDR3 coding sequence is TGTGCCAGCCTCCTACCAGCGGGAGGAGGAGATACGCAGTATTTT. It is translated as CASLLPAGGGDTQYF.

The J gene is TRBJ2-5, the V gene TRBV6-5; 8 nucleotides align to TRBD1. Germline CDR1 reads MNHEY; CDR2 reads SVGAGI. After removal of 3 bases from V and 0 bases from J, the junction contained 12 bases not matched to a gene. The CDR3 sequence is 18 residues long. CDR3 loop: CASSYYDRGKEYQETQYF. For the CDR3, the DNA is TGTGCCAGCAGTTATTACGACAGGGGTAAAGAATACCAAGAGACCCAGTACTTC.

DNA for the CDR3: TGCGCCAGCAGCTTTTCGGCCATCAAATCCCGGGACAGGAATGGCTACACCTTC. As protein: CASSFSAIKSRDRNGYTF. This chain uses TRBV5-1 with TRBJ1-2; TRBD1 matches 8 bases. Germline-derived CDR1 and CDR2 are SGHRS and YFSETQ. V lost 2 bases and J lost 6; bases outside the gene matches: 18. This CDR3 has 18 amino acids.

This clonotype was counted only a few times. The chain has TRBV6-1 and TRBJ1-2; 8 bases align to TRBD1. The CDR3 extends over 13 amino acids. The J segment lost 8 bases and the V segment lost 6 bases, leaving 8 bases of the junction unmatched. Germline V CDR1 and CDR2: MNHNS, SASEGT. The CDR3 region has the DNA TGTGCCAGCAGGCCCGGGACAGGCAGCGGCTACACCTTC. This codes for CASRPGTGSGYTF.

This sequence joins TRBV20-1 and TRBJ2-7, with 7 bases that match TRBD1. V lost 7 bases to trimming and J lost 0 bases; unmatched junction nucleotides: 6. The CDR3 has 13 residues. Germline CDR1 DFQATT, CDR2 SNEGSKA (reference sequence). The CDR3 DNA is TGCAGTGAACGGACAGGATTCTCCTACGAGCAGTACTTC. Translated: CSERTGFSYEQYF.

This clonotype was detected only a few times. This sequence joins TRBV7-9 and TRBJ2-3, with D possibly TRBD1 on 5 matching bases. V lost 5 bases and J lost 2, with 11 bases in between. The CDR3 covers 14 residues. The germline CDR1 and CDR2 sequences are SEHNR and FQNEAQ (reference sequence). In nucleotides, the CDR3 is TGTGCCAGCAGCCCCCCAGGGCCCACAGATACGCAGTATTTT. Its protein is CASSPPGPTDTQYF. The full variable domain, its missing parts supplied by reference TRBV7-9 and TRBJ2-3, is DTGVSQNPRHKITKRGQNVTFRCDPISEHNRLYWYRQTLGQGPEFLTYFQNEAQLEKSRLLSDRFSAERPKGSFSTLEIQRTEQGDSAMYLCASSPPGPTDTQYFGPGTRLTVL.

This clonotype was counted a few times. The genes are TRBV6-6 and TRBJ1-2; D not certain. The CDR3 has 14 amino acids. The germline CDR1 and CDR2 sequences are MNHNY and SVGAGI (reference sequence). The germline V and J ends were trimmed by 0 bases and 8 bases, with 13 bases remaining between them. CDR3: CASSYSWEVGGYTF. CDR3 bases: TGTGCCAGCAGTTACTCCTGGGAGGTTGGAGGCTACACCTTC.

This rearrangement joins TRBV27 to TRBJ1-5, with a tentative D call TRBD1 (5 bases). Germline V gives CDR1 MNHEY, CDR2 SMNVEV (reference sequence). The CDR3 spans 14 residues. Trimming took off 2 bases at V and 6 bases at J, with 11 bases between the two ends. CDR3 amino acids: CASSLAGWVQPQHF. The CDR3 region has the DNA TGTGCCAGCAGTTTAGCAGGGTGGGTTCAGCCCCAGCATTTT.

The rearrangement joins TRBV21-1 to TRBJ1-1. TRBV21-1 is described as a pseudogene. The CDR3 loop spans 17 amino acids. The CDR3 nucleotides are TGTGCCAGCAGCAAAGGAAGGGAGCGGGGATATTACACTGAAGCTTTCTTT. Encoded protein: CASSKGRERGYYTEAFF.

A few counts support this clonotype. This chain links TRBV4-1 with TRBJ2-3; no reliable D call. CDR1 is MGHRA and CDR2 is YSYEKL in the germline V gene. Trimming removed 1 base at V and 14 bases at J, with 25 bases between. The CDR3 length is 16 residues. CDR3 sequence reads: CASSQVNSPVSPLRYF. The DNA of the CDR3 is TGCGCCAGCAGCCAAGTTAATAGCCCCGTCTCCCCTCTTCGGTATTTT.

This rearrangement joins TRBV27 to TRBJ2-3; TRBD2 might be the D (5 bases). This CDR3 is built from 17 residues. Germline V gene sequence: CDR1 MNHEY, CDR2 SMNVEV (reference sequence). The ends were cut back, 4 bases at V and 4 bases at J, with 21 bases in the middle. In DNA form, the CDR3 reads TGTGCCAGCAGTTCGCCCTCAGAGAGCGGCGCCCCAGATACGCAGTATTTT. It is translated as CASSSPSESGAPDTQYF.

The chain joins TRBV15 to TRBJ2-4; a possible D gene is TRBD1 (6 bases). The end of the DNA aligns better with TRBJ2-7, so the J call may be wrong. The CDR3 has 14 amino acids. Germline lookup yields CDR1 LNHNV and CDR2 YYDKDF (reference sequence). This CDR3 reads CATSSGTLSYEQYF. The CDR3 nucleotides read TGTGCCACCAGCAGCGGGACACTCTCCTACGAGCAGTACTTC.

The rearrangement uses TRBV5-1 and TRBJ1-3, with unresolved D. This CDR3 has 12 residues. V lost 2 bases to trimming and J lost 4 bases, with 4 bases between them. Germline V gene lookup returns CDR1 SGHRS and CDR2 YFSETQ. The CDR3 region is CASSFEGNTIYF. In DNA, the CDR3 is TGCGCCAGCAGCTTTGAAGGAAACACCATATATTTT. The full variable domain, completed using reference TRBV5-1 and TRBJ1-3, is KAGVTQTPRYLIKTRGQQVTLSCSPISGHRSVSWYQQTPGQGLQFLFEYFSETQRNKGNFPGRFSGRQFSNSRSEMNVSTLELGDSALYLCASSFEGNTIYFGEGSWLTVV.

J is TRBJ1-1 and V is TRBV27; TRBD1 matches 12 bases. Germline V gene sequence: CDR1 MNHEY, CDR2 SMNVEV (reference sequence). This CDR3 has 15 amino acids. With 6 bases clipped from V and 0 bases from J, the junction kept 2 bases outside the gene matches. CDR3 amino acids: CASRGQGAMNTEAFF. The CDR3 DNA is TGTGCCAGCAGGGGACAGGGGGCGATGAACACTGAAGCTTTCTTT.

V is TRBV7-2 and J is TRBJ2-3; 8 bases agree with TRBD1. The CDR3 spans 15 residues. Germline lookup yields CDR1 SGHTA and CDR2 FQGNSA. V gave up 0 bases and J gave up 2 bases; unmatched junction bases: 1. The CDR3 region has the DNA TGTGCCAGCAGCTTAGCACAGGGGGTCACAGATACGCAGTATTTT. This codes for CASSLAQGVTDTQYF.

The rearrangement uses TRBV7-9 and TRBJ2-3; 11 nucleotides align to TRBD2. CDR3 length: 16 residues. Germline trimming cut 3 bases from V and 4 bases from J; bases unmatched to any gene: 6. In germline, CDR1 is SEHNR, CDR2 FQNEAQ (reference sequence). The DNA of the CDR3 is TGTGCCAGCAGCTTCCCGGGACTAGCGGTCTCAGATACGCAGTATTTT. It specifies CASSFPGLAVSDTQYF.

This chain joins TRBV10-2 and TRBJ2-7; maybe TRBD2 (6 bases). The V end was cut by 8 bases, the J end by 2 bases, with 13 bases between. The CDR3 has 13 residues. Germline-derived CDR1 and CDR2 are WSHSY and SAAADI. This CDR3 is CASALTGAYEQYF. The CDR3 nucleotides read TGCGCCAGCGCTCTGACGGGGGCCTACGAGCAGTACTTC.

At least ten counts were recorded for this clonotype. This rearrangement joins TRBV7-2 to TRBJ1-2, with a possible D match to TRBD1 (5 bases). The CDR3 runs to 13 residues. Germline V CDR1 and CDR2: SGHTA, FQGNSA. Trimming removed 5 bases from V and 3 bases from J, with 10 bases in between. The CDR3 nucleotides read TGTGCCAGCAGCCAGGGCTTCGACTATGGCTACACCTTC. Encoded protein: CASSQGFDYGYTF.

The chain employs TRBV5-1 and TRBJ2-5; 13 bases agree with TRBD2. Germline loops: CDR1 SGHRS, CDR2 YFSETQ. The CDR3 totals 16 residues. With V trimmed by 4 bases and J by 4 bases, 7 bases remained unmatched. CDR3 residues: CASSQGLAGETETQYF. CDR3 nucleotides: TGCGCCAGCAGCCAAGGACTAGCGGGGGAGACAGAGACCCAGTACTTC. Using reference TRBV5-1 and TRBJ2-5 for the parts outside the CDR3, the full variable domain is KAGVTQTPRYLIKTRGQQVTLSCSPISGHRSVSWYQQTPGQGLQFLFEYFSETQRNKGNFPGRFSGRQFSNSRSEMNVSTLELGDSALYLCASSQGLAGETETQYFGPGTRLLVL.

V gene TRBV6-1 combines with J gene TRBJ2-3, with a tentative D call TRBD1 (6 bases). V lost 8 bases to trimming and J lost 6 bases, with 33 bases between them. The CDR3 has 19 amino acids. Germline assignment: CDR1 MNHNS and CDR2 SASEGT. The CDR3, as DNA: TGTGCCAGCTTCCCAGACGCTCCACCTCGACAGGACCTGGGTGATACGCAGTATTTT. Translating gives CASFPDAPPRQDLGDTQYF.

This clonotype was found a few times. The chain is built from TRBV2 and TRBJ2-7; D gene unclear. Germline V lookup: CDR1 SNHLY, CDR2 FYNNEI. The CDR3 sequence is 11 residues long. Trimming left V 7 bases short and J 7 bases short, with 11 bases between. The CDR3 reads CASTRSTEQYF. CDR3 sequence (DNA): TGTGCCAGCACACGGTCCACGGAGCAGTACTTC.

The rearrangement uses TRBV7-8 and TRBJ2-1, with TRBD2 identical over 12 bases. Looked up from germline, CDR1 is SGHVS and CDR2 is FQNEAQ. V shed 4 bases, J shed 7 bases, and the junction held 5 bases outside the gene matches. This CDR3 is 15 amino acids long. In DNA, the CDR3 is TGTGCCAGCAGCTCGCCGACTAGCGGGAGAAATGAGCAGTTCTTC. Translating it yields CASSSPTSGRNEQFF.

The table lists this clonotype with a count of one. The chain has TRBV11-2 and TRBJ2-1; 7 bases map to TRBD2. Losses at the gene ends were 1 base for V and 8 bases for J; bases not matched to a gene: 5. This CDR3 has 14 residues. The germline gives CDR1 SGHAT, CDR2 FQNNGV. CDR3 sequence: CASSLAGGVYEQFF. CDR3 DNA sequence: TGTGCCAGCAGCTTAGCTGGGGGGGTATATGAGCAGTTCTTC.

This clonotype showed up just once. This sequence joins TRBV5-1 and TRBJ2-7; no definite D call. The DNA end is more similar to TRBJ2-1, so the J call may be wrong. Germline-derived CDR1 and CDR2 are SGHRS and YFSETQ. CDR3 size: 13 residues. CDR3 residues: CASSFSEGGEQFF. The CDR3 region has the DNA TGCGCCAGCAGCTTTTCTGAAGGCGGTGAGCAGTTCTTC.

A few counts support this clonotype. The rearrangement joins TRBV7-9 to TRBJ2-1; a possible D gene is TRBD2 (7 bases). The CDR3 is 18 amino acids. Germline V gene sequence: CDR1 SEHNR, CDR2 FQNEAQ (reference sequence). V was cut by 6 bases and J by 0 bases, with 21 bases left in between. CDR3 DNA sequence: TGTGCCAGCAGTAGTACCTCGGGGGGCGGGATCTCCTACAATGAGCAGTTCTTC. As protein: CASSSTSGGGISYNEQFF.

This clonotype was observed a handful of times. The junction differs from germline at one of its ends, possibly a read error. The rearrangement links TRBV5-1 to TRBJ2-7; possibly TRBD1 or TRBD2 for D (6 bases each). The CDR3 loop spans 20 amino acids. Germline CDR1 is SGHRS and CDR2 is YFSETQ. This CDR3 reads CVSSLEGGTGRGAGLDEQYF. The CDR3 DNA sequence: TGCGTCAGCAGCTTGGAGGGGGGCACGGGGAGAGGCGCGGGACTCGACGAGCAGTACTTC.

This clonotype showed up just once. V is TRBV29-1 and J is TRBJ1-1; the D gene is possibly TRBD1 (5 bases). Trimming shortened V by 7 bases and J by 1 base, and 13 bases separated the two germline ends. Looked up from germline, CDR1 is SQVTM and CDR2 is ANQGSEA. The CDR3 loop spans 13 amino acids. The CDR3: CSAGGFANTEAFF. In nucleotides, the CDR3 is TGCAGCGCCGGGGGATTCGCGAACACTGAAGCTTTCTTT.